This T cell receptor (beta chain) was captured by sequencing in a study of shared clonotypes between healthy human individuals (dated by TCRdb to the early 2020s). Regarding the complete study: Three men and two women, aged 18 to 49 years, made up the cohort. To increase sequencing depth and limit assay-specific biases, different laboratories used diverse techniques to prepare libraries and sequence TCR repertoires. Leukapheresis yielded between about 0.85 and 9 billion PBMCs per donor. To estimate repertoire size and how much clonotype sharing occurs between individuals, the study deeply sequenced the blood TCR repertoires of about five healthy adults. For each donor, CD4 naive and CD4 memory were each given three plates, CD8 naive was given two plates, and CD8 memory was given one plate. Overall study outcomes, separate from this receptor: The small number of donors limited the genetic and exposure-history diversity represented. When a handful of donors were compared, the shared fraction of clonotypes was about 5% for naive CD4, more than 3% for naive CD8, roughly 2.5% for memory CD4, and less than 0.5% for memory CD8. Pairwise subsampling indicated that sequencing depth was expected to affect the degree of clonotype sharing among donors. Incomplete sequencing was indicated by rarefaction of sorted-subset datasets, despite the large sequencing depth. Clonotypes shared by all four sorted-subset donors showed higher generation probabilities than non-shared clonotypes. Estimated clonotype richness was generally larger for naive than for memory subsets. Sampling was restricted to blood, and TCR repertoires in tissue are likely to differ from TCR repertoires in blood.

Using the deep immunoSEQ assay, TCR CDR3 regions were amplified from genomic DNA by multiplex PCR. For each cell subset, the extracted genomic DNA was distributed evenly across all wells of several immunoSEQ 96-well plates, and each plate served as one replicate. For sorted subsets, each replicate PCR was loaded with about 200 ng genomic DNA, equivalent to 25,000 to 35,000 T cell genomes. Purified libraries were quantified with a Qubit 3.0 fluorometer, sized on a Bioanalyzer 2100, and re-quantified with the KAPA Library Quantification kit. Every immunoSEQ 96-well plate was sequenced on a dedicated single-read 150-cycle Illumina NextSeq 550 flow cell. In the source study's methods: Because the immunoSEQ output included only junctional sequences and no quality scores, the filtering could not be the same as the filtering used for full-length reads. To assign V/J genes and CDR3, sequences were annotated against IMGT germline references using PyIR, a Python wrapper for IgBLAST v1.9. Reads were removed for weak V/J assignments (E-value above 1e-6), missing CDR3, stop codons, out-of-frame junctions, or ambiguous translated residues. A V3J clonotype was defined by an identical inferred V gene, J gene, and CDR3 amino acid sequence. Percentage overlap between repertoires was calculated by dividing the number of shared unique clonotypes by the size of the smaller repertoire. RTK rarefaction, the Chao1 estimator, and Recon v2.1 estimates of unobserved clonotypes were used to assess repertoire richness. Generation probabilities for all TCRbeta clonotypes obtained by the gDNA method from a handful of donors were computed using OLGA. TCRdb took this table from immuneACCESS and kept in-frame rearrangements with V and J called. Such tables lack part of the clones; where checked against another copy, unresolved V genes explain under half of the gap, and the rest is unexplained. The V and J calls and clone size are taken from that table; D and trimming were inferred from the DNA. This sample gives around 2.5 million clones in total; 93% of them show up just once. In total, the top ten clones hold about 0.38% of the sample.

Concerning this clone itself: The clone's antigen remains unknown. The input lacks base qualities; no much larger clone sits a single base away. Other DNA variants within this sample encode the same CDR3.

V lost 1 base and J lost 1 base; the stretch between them is 5 bases long. CDR3 length: 14 amino acids, cysteine to phenylalanine. Just CDR3 DNA is preserved here, 42 bases in frame from base 1. Based on the germline V gene, the CDR1 and CDR2 sequences are SGHRS and YFSETQ. Donors were healthy HIV-negative adults with no recently reported acute infections or vaccinations. Every donor was a Caucasian adult living in Nashville, Tennessee, USA. CD4+ T cells were enriched by magnetic negative selection, after which naive cells were positively selected on CD45RA and the negative fraction was taken as the memory subset. After blood collection by leukapheresis, PBMCs were isolated using Ficoll-Histopaque density gradient centrifugation and then cryopreserved in the vapor phase of liquid nitrogen. Analytical flow cytometry was used to check the purity and quantity of every magnetically sorted T cell population. Each sorted fraction had its genomic DNA isolated and then quantified by UV absorbance on a Nanodrop 2000c.

The source of this sequence is a man aged 18 to 29 in good health. Some clones in this sample may be carry-over from other donors' samples. Sequenced sample: naive CD4+ T cells from PBMCs. This sample's cell subset or site label indicates: CD45RA+ positively selected. The chain uses TRBV5-1 and TRBJ2-2, with an unclear D gene assignment. Here the CDR3 is given as CASSLRQNTGELFF. The DNA sequence is given as TGCGCCAGCAGCTTGAGACAGAACACCGGGGAGCTGTTTTTT.